The clone carrying this T cell receptor (beta chain) was detected only a few times. Its antigen is not identified. This sample is drawn from a study of early T cells in non-severe SARS-CoV-2 infection. Study as a whole: With bulk RNA from unsorted whole blood as input, sequencing yielded unpaired chains.

As part of library construction, unique molecular identifiers were attached to individual cDNA molecules. TCRdb recomputed calls from the 5' RACE reads with MiXCR, one row per CDR3 protein. The data hold fewer than 85,000 distinct CDR3 sequences, with roughly an eighth observed a single time. Study-wide findings and caveats: VDJdb matching, biased toward anti-spike CD8 responses, missed private and CD4 specificities.

This CDR3 comprises 14 residues. The V gene's germline CDR1 is LNHDA and CDR2 SQIVND (reference sequence). The ends lost 3 bases at V and 6 bases at J; junction bases unmatched: 1. The specimen sequenced was whole blood. The sequence was collected from an adult who was a healthcare worker with PCR-confirmed SARS-CoV-2 infection or an uninfected control (not recorded which). The chain is built from TRBV19 and TRBJ2-1; 11 nucleotides match TRBD2. The CDR3 loop is CASSMTSGANEQFF. The DNA of the CDR3 is TGTGCCAGTAGTATGACTAGCGGGGCCAATGAGCAGTTCTTC.